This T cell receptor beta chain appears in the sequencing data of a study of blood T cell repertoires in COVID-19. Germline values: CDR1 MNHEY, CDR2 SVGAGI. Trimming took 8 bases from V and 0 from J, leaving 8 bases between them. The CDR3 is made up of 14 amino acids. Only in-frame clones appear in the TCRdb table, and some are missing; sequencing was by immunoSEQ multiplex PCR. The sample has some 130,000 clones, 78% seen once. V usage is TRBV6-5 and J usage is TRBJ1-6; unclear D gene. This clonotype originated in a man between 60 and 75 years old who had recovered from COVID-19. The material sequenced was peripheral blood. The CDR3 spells CASSLGSYNSPLHF. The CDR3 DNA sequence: TGTGCCAGCTCACTAGGCTCCTATAATTCACCCCTCCACTTT.